This T cell receptor beta chain was recovered during a study of OX40 agonist ivuxolimab in advanced cancers. The method was immunoSEQ multiplex PCR; TCRdb's version includes in-frame clones alone and lacks a portion of them. The table lists 94,000 or so clones, roughly 80% of them singletons. This clone was counted only a few times. At cycle 4 day 1, cycle 7 day 1, and baseline, blood was sampled. Germline loops: CDR1 SGHRS, CDR2 YFSETQ. CDR3 length: 14 amino acids. V was cut by 3 bases and J by 3 bases, with 10 bases left in between. The chain couples TRBV5-1 to TRBJ1-3; no firm D call. This material consisted of CD4+ or CD8+ T cells sorted from blood, taken in a trial of the OX40 agonist ivuxolimab. The origin of this receptor is an adult with an advanced solid tumor such as melanoma, head and neck, liver or kidney cancer. CDR3 sequence reads: CASSSGSGGNTIYF. In DNA form, the CDR3 reads TGCGCCAGCAGCTCTGGTTCTGGTGGAAACACCATATATTTT.